This TCR beta chain is from a study of control samples from healthy donors and cancer patients. Profiled with immunoSEQ multiplex PCR; TCRdb holds only in-frame clones, not every one. There are around 130,000 clones in the sample; 89% occur only once, and just over 7.5% lies in the top ten. Germline lookup yields CDR1 SGHTA and CDR2 FQGNSA. Trimming pared 1 base from V and 4 bases from J, leaving 22 bases between. The CDR3 totals 18 residues. The V and J genes are TRBV7-2 and TRBJ2-5; D might be TRBD1 (6 bases). This TCR derives from a man aged 50 to 59 with head and neck cancer. Sequencing was performed on PBMCs. The CDR3 DNA follows: TGTGCCAGCAGCTTAGGGGGGCTGACGGCAGGTCGTGGAGAGACCCAGTACTTC. This sequence encodes CASSLGGLTAGRGETQYF.